A single sample gave rise to the 7 T cell receptor beta chains below, sequenced in a study of T cells after yellow fever vaccination. TCRdb called the 5' RACE reads again in MiXCR, with one record for every CDR3 protein. The sample carries around 260,000 distinct CDR3 sequences, 5.2% recorded once. Specimen: CD4+ T cells sorted from PBMCs, collected on the day of the yellow fever booster vaccination. The receptors were sampled from a man younger than 35 who received the YFV17D yellow fever vaccine.

This chain connects TRBV7-6 to TRBJ1-3; possible D gene TRBD1, 5 bases. The V and J ends lost 5 bases and 0 bases respectively, with 17 bases between them. The CDR3 is 17 residues long. The germline CDR1 and CDR2 sequences are SGHVS and FNYEAQ. The CDR3 bases are TGTGCCAGCAGCCCGACTGGGGGTGCCTTCTCTGGAAACACCATATATTTT. This sequence encodes CASSPTGGAFSGNTIYF.

This clonotype has ten or more counts. This chain joins TRBV28 and TRBJ1-1; possible D gene TRBD1, 6 bases. Germline loops: CDR1 MDHEN, CDR2 SYDVKM. Trimming took 5 bases from V and 5 from J, leaving 18 bases between them. The CDR3 extends over 15 amino acids. CDR3 nucleotides: TGTGCCAGCAGTCGGTTTCCAGGGGATTGGACTGAAGCTTTCTTT. Protein: CASSRFPGDWTEAFF.

This clonotype was found a few times. The rearrangement joins TRBV10-3 to TRBJ2-3; perhaps TRBD1 as D (7 bases). Germline CDR1 reads ENHRY; CDR2 reads SYGVKD. This CDR3 is 15 amino acids long. V lost 6 bases and J lost 3, with 16 bases in between. CDR3 nucleotide sequence: TGTGCCATCAGCCAGGGGGGCGAGGGGACAGATACGCAGTATTTT. Its protein product is CAISQGGEGTDTQYF.

This chain connects TRBV12-3 or TRBV12-4 to TRBJ1-1, with a tentative D call TRBD1 (6 bases). Trimming shortened V by 0 bases and J by 4 bases, and 9 bases separated the two germline ends. The length of the CDR3 is 14 residues. The CDR3 reads CASSLALGGTEAFF. CDR3 nucleotide sequence: TGTGCCAGCAGTTTAGCCCTAGGGGGCACTGAAGCTTTCTTT.

This clonotype has a count of ten or more. The J gene is TRBJ2-3, the V gene TRBV12-3 or TRBV12-4; no firm D call. CDR3 length: 13 amino acids. Trimming took off 3 bases at V and 0 bases at J, with 4 bases between the two ends. The CDR3 region is CASSFLSTDTQYF. CDR3 DNA sequence: TGTGCCAGCAGTTTTCTCAGCACAGATACGCAGTATTTT.

This clonotype was picked up many times. The gene calls are TRBV12-3 or TRBV12-4 and TRBJ2-7; D gene unclear. This CDR3 region has 14 residues. Trimming removed 3 bases at V and 3 bases at J, with 12 bases between. The CDR3 reads CASSFVRASYEQYF. As DNA, the CDR3 is TGTGCCAGCAGTTTCGTTCGTGCTAGCTACGAGCAGTACTTC.

Many counts were recorded for this clonotype. This rearrangement joins TRBV5-6 to TRBJ2-7; 7 bases map to TRBD1. Trimming took 0 bases from V and 6 from J; bases not matched to a gene: 9. The CDR3 sequence is 15 residues long. Germline-derived CDR1 and CDR2 are SGHDT and YYEEEE. In nucleotides, the CDR3 is TGTGCCAGCAGCTTGGGTACAGGGGATTTTGGCGAGCAGTACGTC. It yields the protein CASSLGTGDFGEQYV.